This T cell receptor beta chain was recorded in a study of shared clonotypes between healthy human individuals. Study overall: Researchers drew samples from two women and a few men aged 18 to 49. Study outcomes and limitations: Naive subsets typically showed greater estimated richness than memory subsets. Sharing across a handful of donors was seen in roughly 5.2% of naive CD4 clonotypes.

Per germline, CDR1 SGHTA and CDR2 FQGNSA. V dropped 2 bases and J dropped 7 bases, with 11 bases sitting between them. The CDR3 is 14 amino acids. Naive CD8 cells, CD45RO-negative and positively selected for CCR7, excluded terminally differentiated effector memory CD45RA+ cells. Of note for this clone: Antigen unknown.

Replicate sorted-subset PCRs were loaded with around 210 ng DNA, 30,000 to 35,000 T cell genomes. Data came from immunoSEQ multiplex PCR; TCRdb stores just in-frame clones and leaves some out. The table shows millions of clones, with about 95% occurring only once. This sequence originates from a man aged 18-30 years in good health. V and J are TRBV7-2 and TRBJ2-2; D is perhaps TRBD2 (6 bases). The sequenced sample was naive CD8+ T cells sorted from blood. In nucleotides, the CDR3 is TGTGCCAGCAGCTTAATTCCGGGGGACGGGGAGCTGTTTTTT. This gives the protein CASSLIPGDGELFF.